This TCR beta chain emerged from a study of T-cell reconstitution after alpha-beta-depleted transplantation in children. The CDR3 spans 18 residues. The V segment lost 2 bases and the J segment 1 base; nucleotides outside the gene matches: 10. CDR1 is SGDLS, CDR2 YYNGEE, per germline. This clonotype has only a few counts. Unique molecular identifiers were used in preparing the TCRbeta library. TCRdb reanalysed the PCR reads using MiXCR and keeps one entry per CDR3 protein. The sample records a few hundred thousand distinct CDR3 sequences, about an eighth being singletons. V is TRBV9 and J is TRBJ2-1; 9 positions match TRBD2. The receptor comes from a human donor who donated a stem cell graft to a child with Fanconi anemia. Source: PBMCs, taken from the stem cell graft. DNA of the CDR3: TGTGCCAGCAGCGTCCGGGAGGGACTAGCTGATTCCTACAATGAGCAGTTCTTC. Translation gives CASSVREGLADSYNEQFF.